This section outlines one T cell receptor (beta chain) sequence together with its context. These data originate in a study of patients and donors after allogeneic stem cell transplantation. One entry per CDR3 protein, called by TCRdb with MiXCR from the RT-PCR reads. The sample lists 190,000 or so distinct CDR3 sequences, roughly 40% seen once, with 33% in the top ten. V shed 6 bases and J 9 bases; nucleotides not matched to a gene: 7. CDR3 length: 14 amino acids. This TCR was recovered from a human donor who was either an allogeneic HSCT recipient or a stem cell or donor lymphocyte infusion donor (not recorded which). It is not recorded whose cells these are; they may come from a transplant donor. Sequenced input: blood, either unsorted or a sorted T cell fraction (not recorded which). J is TRBJ1-6 and V is TRBV12-3 or TRBV12-4; 8 bases are shared with TRBD1. The CDR3 loop reads CASSKDRGSSPLHF. The CDR3 nucleotides are TGTGCCAGCAGCAAAGACAGGGGTAGTTCACCCCTCCACTTT.